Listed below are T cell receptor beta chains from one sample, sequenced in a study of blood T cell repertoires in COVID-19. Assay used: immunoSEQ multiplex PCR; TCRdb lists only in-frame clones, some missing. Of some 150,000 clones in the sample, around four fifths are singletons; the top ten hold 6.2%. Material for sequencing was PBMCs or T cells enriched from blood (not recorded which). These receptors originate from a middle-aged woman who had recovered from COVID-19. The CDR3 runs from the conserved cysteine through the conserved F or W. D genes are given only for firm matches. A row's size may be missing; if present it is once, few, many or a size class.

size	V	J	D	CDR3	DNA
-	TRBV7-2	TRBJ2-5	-	CASTPSRETQYF	TGTGCCAGCACCCCATCTAGAGAGACCCAGTACTTC
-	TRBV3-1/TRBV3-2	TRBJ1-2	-	CASSQYSGQYGYTF	TGTGCCAGCAGCCAATACAGCGGACAGTATGGCTACACCTTC
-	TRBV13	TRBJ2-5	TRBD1	CASSSYRGQETQYF	TGTGCCAGCAGCAGTTACAGGGGGCAAGAGACCCAGTACTTC
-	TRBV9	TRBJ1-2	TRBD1	CASSQTGDYGYTF	TGTGCCAGCAGTCAGACAGGGGACTATGGCTACACCTTC
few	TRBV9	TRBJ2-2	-	CASSVLPFANTGELFF	TGTGCCAGCAGCGTACTCCCGTTCGCGAACACCGGGGAGCTGTTTTTT
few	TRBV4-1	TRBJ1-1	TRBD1	CASSQEAGDSLNTEAFF	TGCGCCAGCAGCCAAGAAGCAGGGGACAGCCTGAACACTGAAGCTTTCTTT
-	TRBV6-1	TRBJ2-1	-	CASSEVESGLSPRVTYNEQFF	TGTGCCAGCAGTGAAGTCGAATCAGGCCTGTCCCCACGTGTAACATACAATGAGCAGTTCTTC
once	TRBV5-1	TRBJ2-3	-	CASSLTSGSDTQYF	TGCGCCAGCAGCTTAACGTCAGGGTCAGATACGCAGTATTTT
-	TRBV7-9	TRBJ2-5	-	CASSDQEGETQYF	TGTGCCAGCAGTGACCAGGAGGGAGAGACCCAGTACTTC
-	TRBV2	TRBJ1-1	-	CASSDLADTEAFF	TGTGCCAGCAGTGATCTGGCAGACACTGAAGCTTTCTTT
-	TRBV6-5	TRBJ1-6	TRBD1	CASSPGQATLHF	TGTGCCAGCAGCCCCGGACAGGCCACCCTCCACTTT
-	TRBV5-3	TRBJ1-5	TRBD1	CARLHQLIGQGGHQPQHF	TGTGCCAGATTACACCAATTGATAGGACAGGGCGGGCATCAGCCCCAGCATTTT
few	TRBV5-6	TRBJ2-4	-	CASSLPGADIQYF	TGTGCCAGCAGCTTACCAGGGGCGGACATTCAGTACTTC
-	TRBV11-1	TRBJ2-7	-	CASEGRGYEQYF	TGTGCCAGCGAAGGACGGGGCTACGAGCAGTACTTC
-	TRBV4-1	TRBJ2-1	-	CASSQELFSGPPYNEQFF	TGCGCCAGCAGCCAAGAATTGTTTTCAGGGCCCCCCTACAATGAGCAGTTCTTC
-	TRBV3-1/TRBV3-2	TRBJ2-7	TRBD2	CASSHPGTSGSYEQYF	TGTGCCAGCAGCCACCCCGGGACTAGCGGGTCCTACGAGCAGTACTTC
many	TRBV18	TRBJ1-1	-	CASSPTKYTEAFF	TGTGCCAGCTCACCAACAAAGTACACTGAAGCTTTCTTT
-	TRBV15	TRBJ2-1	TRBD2	CATSRERGGSEQFF	TGTGCCACCAGCAGGGAGCGGGGGGGTAGTGAGCAGTTCTTC
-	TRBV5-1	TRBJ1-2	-	CASTDSRLTGYTF	TGCGCCAGCACCGACAGCCGGCTTACTGGCTACACCTTC
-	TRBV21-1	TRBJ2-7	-	CASSKEGREDYEQYF	TGTGCCAGCAGCAAAGAGGGCAGGGAAGACTACGAGCAGTACTTC
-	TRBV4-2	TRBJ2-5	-	CASSPGTPQETQYF	TGTGCCAGCAGCCCTGGGACACCGCAAGAGACCCAGTACTTC
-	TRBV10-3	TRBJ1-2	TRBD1	CAISESGRGPGYTF	TGTGCCATCAGTGAGTCAGGCAGGGGGCCTGGCTACACCTTC
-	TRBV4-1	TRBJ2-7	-	CASSQDWLSSYEQYF	TGCGCCAGCAGCCAAGACTGGCTTTCCTCCTACGAGCAGTACTTC
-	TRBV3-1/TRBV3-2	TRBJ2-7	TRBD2	CASSQGGGASYEQYF	TGTGCCAGCAGCCAAGGCGGGGGGGCCTCCTACGAGCAGTACTTC
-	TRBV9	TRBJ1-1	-	CASSPRVSTEAFF	TGTGCCAGCAGCCCCAGGGTTTCCACTGAAGCTTTCTTT
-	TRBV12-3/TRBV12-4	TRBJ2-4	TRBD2	CASSLLAGEGEYF	TGTGCCAGCAGCCTCTTAGCGGGAGAGGGAGAGTACTTC
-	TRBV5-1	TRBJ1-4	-	CASSLGNPNEKLFF	TGCGCCAGCAGCCTCGGGAACCCCAATGAAAAACTGTTTTTT
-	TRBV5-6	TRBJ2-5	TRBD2	CASSLVRGGLQETQYF	TGTGCCAGCAGCTTGGTCCGCGGGGGGCTTCAAGAGACCCAGTACTTC
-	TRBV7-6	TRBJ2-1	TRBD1	CASSLVPRGTGVNEQFF	TGTGCCAGCAGCTTAGTACCCCGGGGGACAGGGGTCAATGAGCAGTTCTTC
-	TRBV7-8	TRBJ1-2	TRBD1	CASTHSSGGQGGYTF	TGTGCCAGCACTCATTCCAGCGGGGGACAGGGGGGCTACACCTTC
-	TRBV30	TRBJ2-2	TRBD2	CASLGLAPGELFF	TGTGCCTCCCTGGGACTAGCGCCCGGGGAGCTGTTTTTT
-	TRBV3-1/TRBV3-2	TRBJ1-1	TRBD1	CASSGDRGNTEAFF	TGTGCCAGCAGTGGCGACAGGGGTAACACTGAAGCTTTCTTT
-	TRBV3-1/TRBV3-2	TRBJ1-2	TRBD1	CVSSPTPGTGDYGYTF	TGTGTCAGCAGCCCGACCCCCGGGACAGGTGACTATGGCTACACCTTC
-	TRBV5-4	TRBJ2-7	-	CASSWDNYEQYF	TGTGCCAGCAGCTGGGACAATTACGAGCAGTACTTC
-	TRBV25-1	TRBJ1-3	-	CASCTASGNTIYF	TGTGCCAGCTGTACTGCGTCTGGAAACACCATATATTTT
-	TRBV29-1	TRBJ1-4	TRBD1	CSASRQGAGEKLFF	TGCAGCGCTTCGAGGCAGGGGGCAGGTGAAAAACTGTTTTTT
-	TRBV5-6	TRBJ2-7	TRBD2	CASNAGTTYEQYF	TGTGCCAGCAACGCCGGGACTACGTACGAGCAGTACTTC
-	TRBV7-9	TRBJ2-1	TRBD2	CASSLAGGTSGTYSNEQFF	TGTGCCAGCAGCTTAGCAGGAGGGACTAGCGGGACCTACTCCAATGAGCAGTTCTTC
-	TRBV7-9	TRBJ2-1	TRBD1	CASSSMWPGQGYNEQFF	TGTGCCAGCAGCTCGATGTGGCCGGGACAGGGGTACAATGAGCAGTTCTTC
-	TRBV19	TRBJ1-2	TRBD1	CASSTQGVDYGYTF	TGTGCCAGTAGTACACAGGGGGTCGACTATGGCTACACCTTC
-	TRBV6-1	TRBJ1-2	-	CASSEGAGYGYTF	TGTGCCAGCAGTGAAGGGGCGGGCTATGGCTACACCTTC
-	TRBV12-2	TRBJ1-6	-	CLTVWLGWDSPGSPLHF	TGTCTGACCGTTTGGCTAGGGTGGGACTCCCCTGGGTCACCCCTCCACTTT
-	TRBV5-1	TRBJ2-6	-	CASSSGNGANVLTF	TGCGCCAGCAGCTCAGGAAATGGGGCCAACGTCCTGACTTTC
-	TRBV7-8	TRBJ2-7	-	CASSLAFDEQYF	TGTGCCAGCAGCTTAGCCTTTGACGAGCAGTACTTC
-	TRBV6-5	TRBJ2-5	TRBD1	CASSTDRGNGETQYF	TGTGCCAGCAGTACCGACAGGGGGAACGGTGAGACCCAGTACTTC
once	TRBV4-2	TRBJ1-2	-	CASSPPGFPDGYTF	TGTGCCAGCAGCCCACCGGGGTTTCCCGATGGCTACACCTTC
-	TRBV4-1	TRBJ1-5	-	CASSHGQAAGDSNQPQHF	TGCGCCAGCAGCCATGGCCAGGCGGCGGGGGATAGCAATCAGCCCCAGCATTTT
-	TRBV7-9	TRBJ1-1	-	CASSARDSTEAFF	TGTGCCAGCAGCGCCCGGGATAGCACTGAAGCTTTCTTT
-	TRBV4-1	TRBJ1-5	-	CASSLGGSNQPQHF	TGCGCCAGCAGCCTTGGGGGGTCAAATCAGCCCCAGCATTTT
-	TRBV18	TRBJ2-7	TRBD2	CASSPTGTSGFTYEQYF	TGTGCCAGCTCACCAACTGGGACTAGCGGCTTCACCTACGAGCAGTACTTC
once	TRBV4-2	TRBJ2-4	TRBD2	CASSQGVSGRLLAKNIQYF	TGTGCCAGCAGCCAAGGGGTTAGCGGGAGGTTACTAGCCAAAAACATTCAGTACTTC
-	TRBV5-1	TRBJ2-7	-	CASSLASSSGAYEQYF	TGCGCCAGCAGCTTGGCCTCCTCTTCAGGGGCCTACGAGCAGTACTTC
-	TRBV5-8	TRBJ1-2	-	CASSLRYSNYGYTF	TGTGCCAGCAGCTTGAGGTACAGCAACTATGGCTACACCTTC
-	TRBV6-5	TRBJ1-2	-	CASRQGNYGYTF	TGTGCCAGCAGACAGGGAAACTATGGCTACACCTTC